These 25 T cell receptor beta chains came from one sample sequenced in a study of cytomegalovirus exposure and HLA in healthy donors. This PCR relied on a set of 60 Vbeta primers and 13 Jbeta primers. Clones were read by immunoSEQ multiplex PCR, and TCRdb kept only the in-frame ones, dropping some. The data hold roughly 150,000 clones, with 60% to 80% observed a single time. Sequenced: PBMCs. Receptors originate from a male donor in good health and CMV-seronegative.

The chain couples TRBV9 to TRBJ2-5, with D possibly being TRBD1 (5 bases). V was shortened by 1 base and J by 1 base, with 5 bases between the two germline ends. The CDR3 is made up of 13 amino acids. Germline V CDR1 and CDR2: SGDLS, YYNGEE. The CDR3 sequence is CASSVQGQETQYF. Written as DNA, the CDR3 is TGTGCCAGCAGCGTACAGGGCCAAGAGACCCAGTACTTC. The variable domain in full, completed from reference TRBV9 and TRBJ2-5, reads DSGVTQTPKHLITATGQRVTLRCSPRSGDLSVYWYQQSLDQGLQFLIQYYNGEERAKGNILERFSAQQFPDLHSELNLSSLELGDSALYFCASSVQGQETQYFGPGTRLLVL.

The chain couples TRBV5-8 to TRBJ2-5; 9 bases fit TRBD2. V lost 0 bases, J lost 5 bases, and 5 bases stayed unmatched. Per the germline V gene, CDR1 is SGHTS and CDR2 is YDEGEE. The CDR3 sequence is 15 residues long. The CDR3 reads CASSLELAGLETQYF. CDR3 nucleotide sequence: TGTGCCAGCAGCTTGGAGCTAGCGGGATTGGAGACCCAGTACTTC.

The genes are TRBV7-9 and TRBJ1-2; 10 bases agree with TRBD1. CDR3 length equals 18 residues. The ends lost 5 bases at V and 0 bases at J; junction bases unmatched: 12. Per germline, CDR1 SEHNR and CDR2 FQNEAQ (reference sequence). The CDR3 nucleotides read TGTGCCAGCAGCCATCTAACCGGGACAGGGGTGTCTAACTATGGCTACACCTTC. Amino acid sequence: CASSHLTGTGVSNYGYTF.

The CDR3 loop reads CASSYNMNTEAFF. The CDR3 DNA is TGTGCCAGCAGTTACAATATGAACACTGAAGCTTTCTTT. This sequence joins TRBV7-8 and TRBJ1-1; D is unclear. The CDR3 is made up of 13 amino acids. Per the germline V gene, CDR1 is SGHVS and CDR2 is FQNEAQ. V lost 6 bases and J 0 bases, leaving 8 bases between the germline ends. The variable domain in full, with the rest retrieved from reference TRBV7-8 and TRBJ1-1, is GAGVSQSPRYKVAKRGQDVALRCDPISGHVSLFWYQQALGQGPEFLTYFQNEAQLDKSGLPSDRFFAERPEGSVSTLKIQRTQQEDSAVYLCASSYNMNTEAFFGQGTRLTVV.

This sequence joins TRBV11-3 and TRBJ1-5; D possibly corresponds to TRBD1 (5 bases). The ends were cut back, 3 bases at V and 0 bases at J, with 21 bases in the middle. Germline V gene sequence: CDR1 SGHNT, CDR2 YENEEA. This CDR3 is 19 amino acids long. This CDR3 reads CASSLRDRTLGYSNQPQHF. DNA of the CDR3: TGTGCCAGCAGCTTGAGAGACAGAACGCTTGGCTATAGCAATCAGCCCCAGCATTTT.

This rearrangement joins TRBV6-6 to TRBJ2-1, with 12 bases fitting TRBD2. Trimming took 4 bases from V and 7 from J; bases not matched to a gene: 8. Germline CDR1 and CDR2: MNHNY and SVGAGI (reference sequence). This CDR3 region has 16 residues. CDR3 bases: TGTGCCAGCAGTTCCGGGACTAGCGGGCCGGGTAATGAGCAGTTCTTC. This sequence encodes CASSSGTSGPGNEQFF.

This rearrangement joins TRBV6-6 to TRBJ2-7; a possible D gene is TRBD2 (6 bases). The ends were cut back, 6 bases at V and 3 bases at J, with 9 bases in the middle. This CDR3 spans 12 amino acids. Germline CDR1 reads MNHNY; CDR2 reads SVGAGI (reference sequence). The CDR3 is CASSPSVYEQYF. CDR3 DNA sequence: TGTGCCAGCAGCCCTAGCGTCTACGAGCAGTACTTC.

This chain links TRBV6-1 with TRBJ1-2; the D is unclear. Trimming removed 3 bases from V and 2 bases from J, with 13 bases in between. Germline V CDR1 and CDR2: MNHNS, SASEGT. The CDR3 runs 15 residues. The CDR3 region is CASSEIRNSNYGYTF. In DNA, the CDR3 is TGTGCCAGCAGTGAGATCAGGAACAGCAACTATGGCTACACCTTC.

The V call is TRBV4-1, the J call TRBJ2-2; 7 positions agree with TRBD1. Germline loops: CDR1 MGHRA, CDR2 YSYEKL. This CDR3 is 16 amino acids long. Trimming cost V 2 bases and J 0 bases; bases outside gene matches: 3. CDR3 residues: CASSQPGQSNTGELFF. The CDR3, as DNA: TGCGCCAGCAGCCAACCGGGACAGTCGAACACCGGGGAGCTGTTTTTT.

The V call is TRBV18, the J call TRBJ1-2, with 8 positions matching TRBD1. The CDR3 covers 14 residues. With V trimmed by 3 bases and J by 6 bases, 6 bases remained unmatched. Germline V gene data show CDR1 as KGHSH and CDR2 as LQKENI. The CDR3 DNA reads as TGTGCCAGCTCACCTACGACAGGGGTGGATGGCTACACCTTC. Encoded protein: CASSPTTGVDGYTF. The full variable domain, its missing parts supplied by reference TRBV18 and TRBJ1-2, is NAGVMQNPRHLVRRRGQEARLRCSPMKGHSHVYWYRQLPEEGLKFMVYLQKENIIDESGMPKERFSAEFPKEGPSILRIQQVVRGDSAAYFCASSPTTGVDGYTFGSGTRLTVV.

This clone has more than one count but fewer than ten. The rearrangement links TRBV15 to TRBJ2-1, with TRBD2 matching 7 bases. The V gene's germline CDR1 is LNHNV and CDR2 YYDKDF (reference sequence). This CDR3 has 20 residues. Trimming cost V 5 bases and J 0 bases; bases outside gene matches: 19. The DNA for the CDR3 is TGTGCCACCAGCGGGGGGGGGACCGCTTTGCTCCTAAGCTCCTACAATGAGCAGTTCTTC. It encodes CATSGGGTALLLSSYNEQFF.

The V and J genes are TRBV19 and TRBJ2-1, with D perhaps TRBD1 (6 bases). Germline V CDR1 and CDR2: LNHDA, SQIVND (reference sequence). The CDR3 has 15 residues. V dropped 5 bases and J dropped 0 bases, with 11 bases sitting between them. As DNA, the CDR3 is TGTGCCAGTAGTCCTTCCAGGGGCTCCTACAATGAGCAGTTCTTC. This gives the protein CASSPSRGSYNEQFF.

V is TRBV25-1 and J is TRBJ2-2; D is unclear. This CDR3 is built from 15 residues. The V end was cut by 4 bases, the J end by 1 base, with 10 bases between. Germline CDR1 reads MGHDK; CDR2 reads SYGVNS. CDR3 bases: TGTGCCAGCAGTGGGCAGGCCCTGAACACCGGGGAGCTGTTTTTT. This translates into CASSGQALNTGELFF.

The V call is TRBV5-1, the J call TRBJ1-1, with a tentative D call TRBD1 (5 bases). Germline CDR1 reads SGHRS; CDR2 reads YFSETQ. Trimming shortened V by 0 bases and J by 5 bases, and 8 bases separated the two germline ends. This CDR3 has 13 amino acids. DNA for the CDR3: TGCGCCAGCAGCTTGGTTCGGGGGACTGAAGCTTTCTTT. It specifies CASSLVRGTEAFF.

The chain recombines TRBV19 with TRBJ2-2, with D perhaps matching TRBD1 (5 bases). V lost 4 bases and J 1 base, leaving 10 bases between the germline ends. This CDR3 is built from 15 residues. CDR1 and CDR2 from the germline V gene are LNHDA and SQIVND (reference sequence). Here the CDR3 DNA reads TGTGCCAGTAGTAGGCGCAGGGAGAACACCGGGGAGCTGTTTTTT. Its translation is CASSRRRENTGELFF.

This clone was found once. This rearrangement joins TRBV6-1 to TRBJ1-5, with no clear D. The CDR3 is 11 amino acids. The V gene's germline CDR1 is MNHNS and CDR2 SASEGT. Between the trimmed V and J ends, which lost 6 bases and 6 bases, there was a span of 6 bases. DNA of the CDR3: TGTGCCAGCAGGGCGGGTCAGCCCCAGCATTTT. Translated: CASRAGQPQHF.

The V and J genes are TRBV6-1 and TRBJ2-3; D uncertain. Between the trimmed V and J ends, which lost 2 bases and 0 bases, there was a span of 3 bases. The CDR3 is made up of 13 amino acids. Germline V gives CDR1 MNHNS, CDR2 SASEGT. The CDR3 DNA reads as TGTGCCAGCAGTGAACCTAGCACAGATACGCAGTATTTT. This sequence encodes CASSEPSTDTQYF.

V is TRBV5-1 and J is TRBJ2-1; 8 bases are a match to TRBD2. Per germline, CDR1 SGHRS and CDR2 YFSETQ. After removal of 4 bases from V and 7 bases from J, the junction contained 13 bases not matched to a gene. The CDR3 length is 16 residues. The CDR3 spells CASSQTSSGGGNEQFF. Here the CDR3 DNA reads TGCGCCAGCAGCCAAACTTCGAGCGGGGGAGGTAATGAGCAGTTCTTC.

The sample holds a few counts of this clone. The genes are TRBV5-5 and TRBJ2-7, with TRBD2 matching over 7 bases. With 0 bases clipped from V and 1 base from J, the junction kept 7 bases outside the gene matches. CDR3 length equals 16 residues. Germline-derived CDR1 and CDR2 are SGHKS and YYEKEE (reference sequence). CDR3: CASSLALGGGSYEQYF. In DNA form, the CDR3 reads TGTGCCAGCAGCTTGGCTCTTGGGGGAGGGTCCTACGAGCAGTACTTC.

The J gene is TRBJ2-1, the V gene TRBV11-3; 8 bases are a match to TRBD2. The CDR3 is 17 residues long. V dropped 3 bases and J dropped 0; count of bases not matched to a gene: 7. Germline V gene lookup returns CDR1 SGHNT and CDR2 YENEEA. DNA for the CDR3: TGTGCCAGCAGCTTCTCTAGCGGGCAAAGCTCCTACAATGAGCAGTTCTTC. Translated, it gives CASSFSSGQSSYNEQFF.

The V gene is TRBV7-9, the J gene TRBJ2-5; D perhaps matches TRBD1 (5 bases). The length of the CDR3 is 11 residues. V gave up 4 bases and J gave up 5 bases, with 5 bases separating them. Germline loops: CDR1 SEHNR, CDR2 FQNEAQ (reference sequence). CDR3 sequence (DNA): TGTGCCAGCAGCTCAGGGGAGACCCAGTACTTC. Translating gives CASSSGETQYF.

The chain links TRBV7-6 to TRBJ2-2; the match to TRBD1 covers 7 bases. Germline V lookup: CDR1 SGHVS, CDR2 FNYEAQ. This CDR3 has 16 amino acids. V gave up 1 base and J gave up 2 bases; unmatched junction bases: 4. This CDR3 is CASSLVRDSNTGELFF. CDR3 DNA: TGTGCCAGCAGCTTAGTTCGGGACAGTAACACCGGGGAGCTGTTTTTT.

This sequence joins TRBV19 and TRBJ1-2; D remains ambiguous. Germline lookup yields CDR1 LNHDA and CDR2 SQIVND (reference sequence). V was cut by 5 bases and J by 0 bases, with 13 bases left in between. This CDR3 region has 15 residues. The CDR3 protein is CASSPTEKSNYGYTF. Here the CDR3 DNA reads TGTGCCAGTAGTCCAACAGAGAAATCTAACTATGGCTACACCTTC.

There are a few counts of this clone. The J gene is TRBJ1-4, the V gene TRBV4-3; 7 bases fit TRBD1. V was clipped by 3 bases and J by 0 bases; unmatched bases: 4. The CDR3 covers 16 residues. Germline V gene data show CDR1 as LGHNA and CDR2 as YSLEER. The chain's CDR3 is CASSQGQTTTNEKLFF. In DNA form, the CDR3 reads TGCGCCAGCAGCCAGGGACAGACGACAACTAATGAAAAACTGTTTTTT.

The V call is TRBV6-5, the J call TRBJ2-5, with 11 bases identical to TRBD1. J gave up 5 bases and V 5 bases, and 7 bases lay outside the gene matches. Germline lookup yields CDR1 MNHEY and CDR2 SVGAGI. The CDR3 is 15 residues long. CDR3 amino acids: CASSPGQGAWETQYF. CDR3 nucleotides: TGTGCCAGCAGTCCCGGACAGGGGGCTTGGGAGACCCAGTACTTC.